This TCR beta chain was captured in a study of blood T cell repertoires in COVID-19. For the study at large: There were acute and convalescent COVID-19 samples, and they came from the United States, Italy and Spain. In each case, the material was cDNA or gDNA derived from T cells, B-cell-depleted T cells, or PBMCs.

This CDR3 has 15 residues. Germline V gene data show CDR1 as LNHDA and CDR2 as SQIVND (reference sequence). Trimming shortened V by 0 bases and J by 2 bases, and 11 bases separated the two germline ends. How the authors handled the data: Counts of nucleated cells, estimated from reference gene primer amplification, were obtained. Repertoires were generated with immunoSEQ multiplex PCR, while TCRdb's copy carries only in-frame clones and drops some. V, J and clone size derive from that table, while D and trimming were established from the DNA sequence. The sample has around 100,000 clones, about nine tenths seen once.

The rearrangement links TRBV19 to TRBJ2-7, with D tentatively TRBD2 (6 bases). The sample taken for sequencing was peripheral blood. This TCR was sampled from a man aged 50 or older with acute or convalescent COVID-19. CDR3 nucleotide sequence: TGTGCCAGTAGTATAGATCTCGCGGGACCCTACGAGCAGTACTTC. The encoded protein is CASSIDLAGPYEQYF. The entire variable domain, with the rest obtained from reference TRBV19 and TRBJ2-7, is as follows: DGGITQSPKYLFRKEGQNVTLSCEQNLNHDAMYWYRQDPGQGLRLIYYSQIVNDFQKGDIAEGYSVSREKKESFPLTVTSAQKNPTAFYLCASSIDLAGPYEQYFGPGTRLTVT.